This is a list of T cell receptor beta chains from one sample in a study of CD8+CD57+ T cells in acquired aplastic anemia. TCRdb itself ran the reads through MiXCR, one entry per CDR3 protein. The sample holds roughly 150,000 distinct CDR3 sequences, around 45% seen once. The specimen sequenced was sorted CD4+, CD8+, or CD8+CD57+ T cells (not recorded which) from PBMCs. The source is a human donor in good health. CDR3s include the opening cysteine and the closing phenylalanine or tryptophan. A D gene is named only where the DNA matches it firmly. Not every row has a clone size; where given, it reads once, few, many or a size class.

TRBV7-2	TRBJ2-1	-	-	TGTGCCAGCAGTCTATCACGCGTTGAGCAGTTCTTC	CASSLSRVEQFF
TRBV25-1	TRBJ1-2	-	few	TGTGCCAGCAAAGGCAGGAGAAAGGGCGGCTACACCTTC	CASKGRRKGGYTF
TRBV6-5	TRBJ1-6	-	-	TGTGCCAGCAGTTACGACCCCAGAGGGGATTCACCCCTCCACTTT	CASSYDPRGDSPLHF
TRBV4-1	TRBJ1-3	-	-	TGCGCCAGCAGCCAAGATTGGGGGGTCTCTGGAAACACCATATATTTT	CASSQDWGVSGNTIYF
TRBV4-2	TRBJ1-4	-	many	TGTGCCAGCAGCCATCGACGGGGCGAGAACGAAAAACTGTTTTTT	CASSHRRGENEKLFF
TRBV20-1	TRBJ2-2	-	many	TGCAGTGCTGAAGACCCCGCGGGCACCGGGGAGCTGTTTTTT	CSAEDPAGTGELFF
TRBV5-8	TRBJ1-2	-	many	TGTGCCAGCAGCTTCGGGGCTACTAACTATGGCTACACCTTC	CASSFGATNYGYTF
TRBV27	TRBJ2-1	TRBD2	-	TGTGCCAGCAGTTTCAGCGGGAGGGCCATCAATGAGCAGTTCTTC	CASSFSGRAINEQFF
TRBV6-5	TRBJ1-2	TRBD1	many	TGTGCCAGCAGTTACAGTTGGGACAGCGCCGGGGGCTACACCTTC	CASSYSWDSAGGYTF
TRBV10-1	TRBJ2-1	TRBD2	many	TGCGCCAGCAGTGGGGCTAGCGGGAGGGCCCATGAGCAGTTCTTC	CASSGASGRAHEQFF
TRBV7-2	TRBJ2-1	-	-	TGTGCCAGCAGGGCTAGCCAGCTCTACAATGAGCAGTTCTTC	CASRASQLYNEQFF
TRBV2	TRBJ1-5	TRBD1	-	TGTGCCAGCAGTCGTGTGACAGGGGTAAAACAGCCCCAGCATTTT	CASSRVTGVKQPQHF
TRBV29-1	TRBJ1-6	TRBD1	few	TGCAGCGTTCAAGTAGGGGGCGATTCACCCCTCCACTTT	CSVQVGGDSPLHF
TRBV5-5	TRBJ1-1	-	many	TGTGCCAGCAGCCCAACCGGAAGGGAGTTCACTGAAGCTTTCTTT	CASSPTGREFTEAFF
TRBV15	TRBJ2-5	-	few	TGTGCCACCAGTAACAGGCACCAAGAGACCCAGTACTTC	CATSNRHQETQYF
TRBV7-9	TRBJ2-3	-	-	TGTGCCAGCAGCTCACGACAGGACCACACAGATACGCAGTATTTT	CASSSRQDHTDTQYF
TRBV2	TRBJ1-6	TRBD1	-	TGTGCCAGCAGTGATAGGGACAGCAGAAATTCACCCCTCCACTTT	CASSDRDSRNSPLHF
TRBV7-2	TRBJ2-7	-	many	TGTGCCAGCAGCCCCGGACACCTTTACGAGCAGTACTTC	CASSPGHLYEQYF
TRBV6-1	TRBJ2-7	-	many	TGTGCCAGCACATCCCTGTACGAGCAGTACTTC	CASTSLYEQYF
TRBV6-2/TRBV6-3	TRBJ1-1	TRBD1	-	TGTGCCAGCGGGGACGGTTTGGGGACAGCAAACACTGAAGCTTTCTTT	CASGDGLGTANTEAFF
TRBV29-1	TRBJ1-6	-	-	TGCAGCGTTGCAGGTGATGATGGGTATAATTCACCCCTCCACTTT	CSVAGDDGYNSPLHF
TRBV11-2	TRBJ1-3	-	-	TGTGCCAGCAGCGGCTCACAGGGTGGGTCTGGAAACACCATATATTTT	CASSGSQGGSGNTIYF
TRBV2	TRBJ2-1	-	many	TGTGCCAGCAGTGAAGACAGGCTGGATGAGCAGTTCTTC	CASSEDRLDEQFF
TRBV25-1	TRBJ1-1	-	-	TGTGCCAGCAAGGGCCTCGGTGACACTGAAGCTTTCTTT	CASKGLGDTEAFF
TRBV3-1	TRBJ2-7	TRBD2	many	TGTGCCAGCAGCCAACTAGCGGGAAACGAGCAGTACTTC	CASSQLAGNEQYF
TRBV5-1	TRBJ1-2	TRBD1	many	TGCGCCAGCAGCTTGATCCTGGGACAGGGGGTTGGCTACACCTTC	CASSLILGQGVGYTF
TRBV7-9	TRBJ2-3	TRBD2	many	TGTGCCAGCAGCCCACGGGGGGGAACAGATACGCAGTATTTT	CASSPRGGTDTQYF
TRBV5-1	TRBJ2-5	TRBD1	few	TGCGCCAGCAGCTCTACGGGACAGACACAAGGGACCCAGTGCTTC	CASSSTGQTQGTQCF
TRBV10-3	TRBJ2-7	-	-	TGTGCCCCTTATAGACGGAAAGGCCCCAGCCTAGATCCCTACGAGCAGTACTTC	CAPYRRKGPSLDPYEQYF
TRBV19	TRBJ2-5	TRBD1	many	TGTGCCAGTACCATCGTGTGGGGCAGGGGGCAAGAGACCCAGTACTTC	CASTIVWGRGQETQYF
TRBV12-3/TRBV12-4	TRBJ2-1	-	many	TGTGCCAGCGGGGGGATGAGCTCCTACAATGAGCAGTTCTTC	CASGGMSSYNEQFF
TRBV12-3/TRBV12-4	TRBJ1-2	-	many	TGTGCCAGCAGTCCGCCGGGGGGGATCTATGGCTACACCTTC	CASSPPGGIYGYTF